Below are 8 T cell receptor beta chains sequenced from a single sample in a study of immune evolution from preneoplasia to lung adenocarcinoma. Assay used: immunoSEQ multiplex PCR; TCRdb lists only in-frame clones, some missing. The sample shows around 16,000 clones, less than 90% of them seen only once. The sequencing input was FFPE invasive lung adenocarcinoma tissue. Receptors were obtained from a person between 70 and 80 years old with invasive lung adenocarcinoma.

The J gene is TRBJ1-1, the V gene TRBV30, with D perhaps matching TRBD1 (5 bases). V was clipped by 4 bases and J by 0 bases, with 9 bases between them. The CDR3 is made up of 13 amino acids. CDR1 and CDR2 from the germline V gene are GTSNPN and SVGIG (reference sequence). In nucleotides, the CDR3 is TGTGCCTGGACGGGGCACATGAACACTGAAGCTTTCTTT. This translates into CAWTGHMNTEAFF.

This chain links TRBV18 with TRBJ1-3; the D gene is possibly TRBD1 (6 bases). Germline CDR1 KGHSH, CDR2 LQKENI. The CDR3 sequence is 16 residues long. V lost 0 bases and J lost 6, with 15 bases in between. CDR3 nucleotide sequence: TGTGCCAGCTCACCACCGATAGGGGGGACCGTAAACACCATATATTTT. It encodes CASSPPIGGTVNTIYF. Full variable domain (missing parts from reference TRBV18 and TRBJ1-3): NAGVMQNPRHLVRRRGQEARLRCSPMKGHSHVYWYRQLPEEGLKFMVYLQKENIIDESGMPKERFSAEFPKEGPSILRIQQVVRGDSAAYFCASSPPIGGTVNTIYFGEGSWLTVV.

In DNA form, the CDR3 reads TGTGCCAGCAGTTTAGGGACGGATTGGAACACTGAAGCTTTCTTT. Amino acid sequence: CASSLGTDWNTEAFF. V gene TRBV28 combines with J gene TRBJ1-1; TRBD1 is a possible D gene (5 bases). This CDR3 has 15 amino acids. Germline values: CDR1 MDHEN, CDR2 SYDVKM. The V and J ends lost 2 bases and 1 base respectively, with 11 bases between them.

V is TRBV5-1 and J is TRBJ1-2, with unresolved D. V lost 0 bases, J lost 3 bases, and 9 bases lay in between. Per germline, CDR1 SGHRS and CDR2 YFSETQ. This CDR3 contains 14 residues. The CDR3 protein is CASSLAYRDYGYTF. CDR3 in DNA: TGCGCCAGCAGCTTGGCCTACAGAGACTATGGCTACACCTTC.

The rearrangement uses TRBV7-2 and TRBJ2-3; D uncertain. The CDR3 is made up of 11 amino acids. V was trimmed by 8 bases and J by 6 bases, leaving 9 bases between them. CDR1 SGHTA and CDR2 FQGNSA come from the germline V gene. The CDR3 bases are TGTGCCAGCTTTTGGGCGGATACGCAGTATTTT. Its protein product is CASFWADTQYF.

Here the CDR3 reads CATSRDLDTDIQYF. The CDR3, as DNA: TGTGCCACCAGCAGAGATCTAGATACGGACATTCAGTACTTC. The chain couples TRBV15 to TRBJ2-4; no clear D. The CDR3 covers 14 residues. Trimming pared 0 bases from V and 8 bases from J, leaving 11 bases between. Germline V gene lookup returns CDR1 LNHNV and CDR2 YYDKDF (reference sequence).

The CDR3 nucleotides read TGCGCCAGCAGTCAAATCCCGCAAGGACAGGTCAAAAACTACTACGAGCAGTACTTC. Protein sequence: CASSQIPQGQVKNYYEQYF. The chain carries TRBV23-1 and TRBJ2-7; TRBD1 matches at 7 bases. TRBV23-1 is marked as an open reading frame, function uncertain. V was clipped by 2 bases and J by 3 bases; unmatched bases: 19. The CDR3 runs to 19 residues.

J is TRBJ2-5 and V is TRBV11-2; D not certain. CDR1 is SGHAT and CDR2 is FQNNGV in the germline V gene. The V gene lost 2 bases and the J gene lost 2 bases, with 9 bases spanning the gap. The CDR3 totals 14 residues. As DNA, the CDR3 is TGTGCCAGCAGCTTACGGTGGGATCAAGAGACCCAGTACTTC. This encodes CASSLRWDQETQYF.